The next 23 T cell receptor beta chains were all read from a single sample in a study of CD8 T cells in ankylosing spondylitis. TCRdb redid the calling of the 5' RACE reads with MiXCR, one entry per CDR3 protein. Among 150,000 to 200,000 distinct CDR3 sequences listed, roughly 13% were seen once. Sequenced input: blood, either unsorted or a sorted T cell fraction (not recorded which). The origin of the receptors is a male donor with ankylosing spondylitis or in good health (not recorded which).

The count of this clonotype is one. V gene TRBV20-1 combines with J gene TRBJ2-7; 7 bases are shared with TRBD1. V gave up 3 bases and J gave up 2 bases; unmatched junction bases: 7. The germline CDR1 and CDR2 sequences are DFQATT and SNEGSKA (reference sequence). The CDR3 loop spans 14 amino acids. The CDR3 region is CSARPRDSPYEQYF. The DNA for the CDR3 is TGCAGTGCTAGGCCCCGGGACAGCCCCTACGAGCAGTACTTC.

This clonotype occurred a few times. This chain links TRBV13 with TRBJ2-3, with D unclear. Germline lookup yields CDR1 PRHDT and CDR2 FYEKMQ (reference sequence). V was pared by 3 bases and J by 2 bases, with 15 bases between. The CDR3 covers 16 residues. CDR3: CASSFPGRVPTDTQYF. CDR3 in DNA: TGTGCCAGCAGCTTCCCTGGACGAGTACCCACAGATACGCAGTATTTT.

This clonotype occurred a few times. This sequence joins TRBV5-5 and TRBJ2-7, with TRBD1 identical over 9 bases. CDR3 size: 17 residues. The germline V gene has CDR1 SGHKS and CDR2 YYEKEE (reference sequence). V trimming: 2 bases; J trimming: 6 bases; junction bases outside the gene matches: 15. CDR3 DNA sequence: TGTGCCAGCAGCTTCCCCGGGACAGGGAACATCCTAGGCGAGCAGTACTTC. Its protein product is CASSFPGTGNILGEQYF.

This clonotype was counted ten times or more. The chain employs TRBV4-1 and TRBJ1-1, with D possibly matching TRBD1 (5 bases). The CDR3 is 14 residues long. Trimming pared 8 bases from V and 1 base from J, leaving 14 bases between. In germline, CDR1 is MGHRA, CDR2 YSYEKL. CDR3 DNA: TGCGCCAGCCGCTTTAGCGGGGGGAACACTGAAGCTTTCTTT. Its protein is CASRFSGGNTEAFF.

DNA for the CDR3: TGTGCCAGCAGCTCCGAGACTAGCGGCTTCACAGATACGCAGTATTTT. As protein: CASSSETSGFTDTQYF. The chain recombines TRBV7-9 with TRBJ2-3, with 9 bases fitting TRBD2. Germline CDR1 and CDR2: SEHNR and FQNEAQ (reference sequence). V shed 4 bases, J shed 2 bases, and the junction held 7 bases outside the gene matches. This CDR3 is 16 amino acids long.

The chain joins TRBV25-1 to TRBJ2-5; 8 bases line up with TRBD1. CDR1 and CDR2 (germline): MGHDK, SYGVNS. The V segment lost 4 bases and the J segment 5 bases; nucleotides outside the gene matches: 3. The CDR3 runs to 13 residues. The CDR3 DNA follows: TGTGCCAGCAGTGGACAGGGGCTTGAGACCCAGTACTTC. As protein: CASSGQGLETQYF.

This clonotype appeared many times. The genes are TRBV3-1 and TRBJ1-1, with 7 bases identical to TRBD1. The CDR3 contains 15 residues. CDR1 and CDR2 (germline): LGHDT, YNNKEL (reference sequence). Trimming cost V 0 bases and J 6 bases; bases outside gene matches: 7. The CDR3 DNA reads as TGTGCCAGCAGCCAAGACCCACAGGGACAGTCTGAAGCTTTCTTT. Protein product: CASSQDPQGQSEAFF.

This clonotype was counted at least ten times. In DNA, the CDR3 is TGTGCCAGCAGCCAAGAACGGGACGGAGGTAATGAAAAACTGTTTTTT. It yields the protein CASSQERDGGNEKLFF. J is TRBJ1-4 and V is TRBV4-2; D possibly corresponds to TRBD1 (5 bases). Germline CDR1 LGHNA, CDR2 YNFKEQ. The CDR3 extends over 16 amino acids. V shed 0 bases and J shed 4 bases, with 12 bases lying between them.

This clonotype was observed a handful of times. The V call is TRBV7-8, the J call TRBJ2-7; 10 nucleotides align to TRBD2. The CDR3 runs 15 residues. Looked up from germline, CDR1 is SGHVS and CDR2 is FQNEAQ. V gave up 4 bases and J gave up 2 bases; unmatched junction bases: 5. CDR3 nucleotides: TGTGCCAGCAGCTCCTGGACTAGCGGAGCCTACGAGCAGTACTTC. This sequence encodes CASSSWTSGAYEQYF.

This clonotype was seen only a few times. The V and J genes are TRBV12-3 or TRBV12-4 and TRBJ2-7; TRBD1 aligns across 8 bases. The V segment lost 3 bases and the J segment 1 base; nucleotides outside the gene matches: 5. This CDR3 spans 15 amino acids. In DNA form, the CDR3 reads TGTGCCAGCAGTTTTGGACAGGGCTGGTCCTACGAGCAGTACTTC. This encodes CASSFGQGWSYEQYF.

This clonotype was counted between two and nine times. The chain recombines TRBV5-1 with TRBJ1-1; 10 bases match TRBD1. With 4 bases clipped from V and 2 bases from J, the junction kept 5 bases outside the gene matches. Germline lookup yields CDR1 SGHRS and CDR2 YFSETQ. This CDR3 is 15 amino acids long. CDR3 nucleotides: TGCGCCAGCAGCCGGACAGGGGGGACAAACACTGAAGCTTTCTTT. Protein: CASSRTGGTNTEAFF.

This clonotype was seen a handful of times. The CDR3 nucleotides read TGTGCCAGCAGCCTTGAGCAGGGACCGAGCAATGAGCAGTTCTTC. Protein sequence: CASSLEQGPSNEQFF. The chain has TRBV7-7 and TRBJ2-1; either TRBD1 or TRBD2 may supply D (5 bases each). V was shortened by 5 bases and J by 6 bases, with 17 bases between the two germline ends. Germline CDR1 is SSHAT and CDR2 is FNYEAQ (reference sequence). CDR3 length: 15 residues.

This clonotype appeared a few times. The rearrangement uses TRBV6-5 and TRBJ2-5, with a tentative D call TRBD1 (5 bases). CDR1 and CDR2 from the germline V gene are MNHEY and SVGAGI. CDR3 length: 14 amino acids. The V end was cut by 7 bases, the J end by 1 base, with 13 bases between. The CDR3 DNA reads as TGTGCCAGCATTATGGGGCAGGGCCAAGAGACCCAGTACTTC. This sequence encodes CASIMGQGQETQYF.

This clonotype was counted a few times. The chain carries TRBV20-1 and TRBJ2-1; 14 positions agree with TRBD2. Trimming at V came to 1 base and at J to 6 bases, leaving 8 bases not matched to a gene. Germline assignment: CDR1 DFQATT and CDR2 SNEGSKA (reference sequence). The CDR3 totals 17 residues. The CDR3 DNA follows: TGCAGTGCTAGAGGACTAGCGGGAGGGCCGGTTGTCAATGAGCAGTTCTTC. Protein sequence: CSARGLAGGPVVNEQFF.

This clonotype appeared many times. This CDR3 is CASSPSGEYNEQFF. In DNA form, the CDR3 reads TGTGCCAGCAGTCCTAGCGGAGAGTACAATGAGCAGTTCTTC. J is TRBJ2-1 and V is TRBV6-1; 7 bases line up with TRBD2. V dropped 5 bases and J dropped 4; count of bases not matched to a gene: 5. Germline loops: CDR1 MNHNS, CDR2 SASEGT. The CDR3 consists of 14 residues.

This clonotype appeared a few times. The CDR3 spells CASSLAAHAYSPLHF. The DNA of the CDR3 is TGTGCCAGCAGTTTAGCGGCTCATGCCTATTCACCCCTCCACTTT. The chain carries TRBV12-3 or TRBV12-4 and TRBJ1-6; unclear D gene. Trimming took 0 bases from V and 8 from J, leaving 11 bases between them. The CDR3 covers 15 residues.

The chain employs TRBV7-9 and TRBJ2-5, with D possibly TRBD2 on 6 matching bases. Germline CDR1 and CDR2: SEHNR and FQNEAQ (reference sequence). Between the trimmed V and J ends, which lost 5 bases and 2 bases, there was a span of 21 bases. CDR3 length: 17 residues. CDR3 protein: CASSIPKTGDLQETQYF. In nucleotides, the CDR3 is TGTGCCAGCAGCATCCCGAAAACGGGGGACCTTCAAGAGACCCAGTACTTC.

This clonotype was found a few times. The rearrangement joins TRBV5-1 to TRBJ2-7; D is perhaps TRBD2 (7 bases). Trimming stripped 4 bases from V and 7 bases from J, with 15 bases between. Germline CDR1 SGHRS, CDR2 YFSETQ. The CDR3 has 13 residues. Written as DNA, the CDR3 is TGCGCCAGCAGCCCCCCGGGGGGCCCAGAGCAGTACTTC. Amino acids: CASSPPGGPEQYF.

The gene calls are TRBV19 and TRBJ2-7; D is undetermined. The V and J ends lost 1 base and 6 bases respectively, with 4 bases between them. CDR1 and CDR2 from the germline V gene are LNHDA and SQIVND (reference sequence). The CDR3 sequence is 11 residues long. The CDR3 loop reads CASSIGPEQYF. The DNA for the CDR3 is TGTGCCAGTAGTATAGGTCCCGAGCAGTACTTC. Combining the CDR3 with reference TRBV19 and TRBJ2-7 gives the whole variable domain DGGITQSPKYLFRKEGQNVTLSCEQNLNHDAMYWYRQDPGQGLRLIYYSQIVNDFQKGDIAEGYSVSREKKESFPLTVTSAQKNPTAFYLCASSIGPEQYFGPGTRLTVT.

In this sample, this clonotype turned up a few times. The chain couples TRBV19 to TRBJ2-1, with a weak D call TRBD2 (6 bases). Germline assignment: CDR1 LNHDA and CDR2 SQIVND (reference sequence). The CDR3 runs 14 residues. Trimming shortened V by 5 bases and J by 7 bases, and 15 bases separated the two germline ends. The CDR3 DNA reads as TGTGCCAGTAGTCAGACCGGGGGTAAAAATGAGCAGTTCTTC. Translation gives CASSQTGGKNEQFF.

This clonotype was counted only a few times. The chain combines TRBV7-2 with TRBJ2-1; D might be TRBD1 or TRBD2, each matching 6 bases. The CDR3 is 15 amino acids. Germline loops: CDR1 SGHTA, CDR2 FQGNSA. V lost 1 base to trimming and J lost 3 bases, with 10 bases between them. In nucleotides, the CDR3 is TGTGCCAGCAGCTTAGGGGGGGCGGTCTACAATGAGCAGTTCTTC. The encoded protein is CASSLGGAVYNEQFF. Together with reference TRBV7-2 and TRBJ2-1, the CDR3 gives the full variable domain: GAGVSQSPSNKVTEKGKDVELRCDPISGHTALYWYRQSLGQGLEFLIYFQGNSAPDKSGLPSDRFSAERTGGSVSTLTIQRTQQEDSAVYLCASSLGGAVYNEQFFGPGTRLTVL.

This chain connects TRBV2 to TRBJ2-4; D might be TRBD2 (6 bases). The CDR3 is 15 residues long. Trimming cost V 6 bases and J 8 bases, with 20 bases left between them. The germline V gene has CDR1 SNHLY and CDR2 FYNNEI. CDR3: CASRETRDSGHIQYF. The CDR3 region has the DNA TGTGCCAGCAGGGAAACCCGGGACTCTGGTCACATTCAGTACTTC. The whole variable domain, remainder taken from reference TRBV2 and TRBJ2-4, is EPEVTQTPSHQVTQMGQEVILRCVPISNHLYFYWYRQILGQKVEFLVSFYNNEISEKSEIFDDQFSVERPDGSNFTLKIRSTKLEDSAMYFCASRETRDSGHIQYFGAGTRLSVL.

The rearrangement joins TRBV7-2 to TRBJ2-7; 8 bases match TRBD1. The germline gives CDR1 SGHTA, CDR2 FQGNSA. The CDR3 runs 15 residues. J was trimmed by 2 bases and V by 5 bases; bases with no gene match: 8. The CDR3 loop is CASSHQGGQAYEQYF. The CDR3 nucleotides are TGTGCCAGCAGCCATCAGGGGGGACAGGCCTACGAGCAGTACTTC.